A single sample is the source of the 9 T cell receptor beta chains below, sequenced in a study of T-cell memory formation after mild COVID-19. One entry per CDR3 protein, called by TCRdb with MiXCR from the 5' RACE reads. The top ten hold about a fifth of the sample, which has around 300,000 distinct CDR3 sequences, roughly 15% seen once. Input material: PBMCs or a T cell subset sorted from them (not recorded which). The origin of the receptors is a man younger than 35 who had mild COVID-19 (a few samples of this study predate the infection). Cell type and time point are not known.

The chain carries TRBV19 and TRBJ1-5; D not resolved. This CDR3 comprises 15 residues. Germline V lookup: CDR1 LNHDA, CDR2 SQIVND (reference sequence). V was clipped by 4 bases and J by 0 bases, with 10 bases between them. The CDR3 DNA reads TGTGCCAGTAGTACCACGGGCAATAGCAATCAGCCCCAGCATTTT. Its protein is CASSTTGNSNQPQHF.

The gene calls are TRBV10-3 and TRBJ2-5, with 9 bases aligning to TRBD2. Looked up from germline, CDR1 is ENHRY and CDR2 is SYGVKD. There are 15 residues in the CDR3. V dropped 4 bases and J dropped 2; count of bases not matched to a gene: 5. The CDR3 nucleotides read TGTGCCATCAGTGTGGCGGGGGGGGTGCAAGAGACCCAGTACTTC. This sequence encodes CAISVAGGVQETQYF.

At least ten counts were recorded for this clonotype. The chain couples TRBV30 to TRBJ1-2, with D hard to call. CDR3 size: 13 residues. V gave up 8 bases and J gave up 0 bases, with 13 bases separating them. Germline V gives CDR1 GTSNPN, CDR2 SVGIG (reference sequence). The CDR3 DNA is TGTGCCGCTCCCCGGATTGCTAACTATGGCTACACCTTC. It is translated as CAAPRIANYGYTF.

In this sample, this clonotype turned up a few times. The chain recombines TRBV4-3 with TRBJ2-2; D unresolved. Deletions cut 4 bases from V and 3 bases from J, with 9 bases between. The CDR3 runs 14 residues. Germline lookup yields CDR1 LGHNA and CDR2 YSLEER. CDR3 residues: CASSPKGYTGELFF. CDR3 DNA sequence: TGCGCCAGCAGCCCGAAAGGGTACACCGGGGAGCTGTTTTTT.

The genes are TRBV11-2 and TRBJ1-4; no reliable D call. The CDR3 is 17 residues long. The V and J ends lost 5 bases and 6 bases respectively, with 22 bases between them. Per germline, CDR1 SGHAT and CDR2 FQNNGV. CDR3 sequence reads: CASSPPNRGSRDEKLFF. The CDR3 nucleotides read TGTGCCAGCAGCCCCCCAAATAGAGGGTCAAGGGATGAAAAACTGTTTTTT.

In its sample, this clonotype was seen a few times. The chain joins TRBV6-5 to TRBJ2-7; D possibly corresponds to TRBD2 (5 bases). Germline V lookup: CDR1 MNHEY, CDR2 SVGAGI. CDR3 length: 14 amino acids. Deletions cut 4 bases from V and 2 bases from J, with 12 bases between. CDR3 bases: TGTGCCAGCAGTTTCAGCGGAGCTACCTACGAGCAGTACTTC. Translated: CASSFSGATYEQYF.

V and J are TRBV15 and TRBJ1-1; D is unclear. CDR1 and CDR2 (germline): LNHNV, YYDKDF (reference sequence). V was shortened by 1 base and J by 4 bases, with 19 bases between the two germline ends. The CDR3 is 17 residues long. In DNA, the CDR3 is TGTGCCACCAGCAGAGTTCCAGGCCCCGCCTCAGGCACTGAAGCTTTCTTT. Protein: CATSRVPGPASGTEAFF.

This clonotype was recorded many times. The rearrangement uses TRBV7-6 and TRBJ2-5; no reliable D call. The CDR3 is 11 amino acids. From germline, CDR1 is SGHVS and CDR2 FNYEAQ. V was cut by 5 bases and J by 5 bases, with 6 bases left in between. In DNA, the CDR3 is TGTGCCAGCAGCCAGATGGAGACCCAGTACTTC. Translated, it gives CASSQMETQYF.

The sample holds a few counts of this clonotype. CDR3 sequence: CASSWTVHNSPLHF. CDR3 DNA sequence: TGTGCCAGCAGTTGGACAGTTCATAATTCACCCCTCCACTTT. The J gene is TRBJ1-6, the V gene TRBV25-1, with D possibly TRBD1 on 6 matching bases. Germline V gives CDR1 MGHDK, CDR2 SYGVNS. V was trimmed by 5 bases and J by 5 bases, leaving 10 bases between them. The CDR3 spans 14 residues.